This T cell receptor (beta chain) was identified during a study of metastatic and nonmetastatic thyroid tumors (dated by TCRdb to the early 2020s). Regarding the study in general: For patients with malignant and with benign thyroid disease, the researchers compared repertoires between peripheral blood samples and tumor or nodule tissue samples. The investigation overall reported the following: In both blood and tumor samples, malignant tumors were reported to have significantly higher TCR beta diversity than benign nodules.

CDR1 and CDR2 were assigned from the germline V gene as MDHEN and SYDVKM. Between the V and J ends, shortened by 5 bases and 3 bases respectively, the junction contains 15 bases. CDR3 length: 15 amino acids, cysteine to phenylalanine. The entry retains the CDR3 DNA only, 45 bases that are in frame from base 1. No patient had received any treatment before thyroid surgery. Using T-cell receptor beta sequencing, the study looked back at clinical samples from patients collected from about 2011 to 2018. This clone came up many times. Its antigen is still unknown. No base-level quality is on record; no much larger clone is a single base apart. The protocol used for the library was PCR. Sequenced using an Illumina HiSeq 4000. High-throughput sequencing was used to profile the TCR beta-chain CDR3 region of each patient. Regarding the original processing steps: A classifier to discriminate distant-metastatic papillary thyroid cancer patients was built from CDR3 differences across clinicopathological groups. The Shannon index was used to assess repertoire diversity, and the Morisita-Horn index was used to assess tumor-blood repertoire similarity. The public reads were reprocessed in TCRdb via fastp at Q25 and MiXCR, keeping in-frame beta chains. The V and J calls reflect TCRdb's pipeline rather than the authors' work. The sample profile shows 55,000 to 75,000 clones; 18% of them were found once. The top ten clonotypes cover over 10% of the sample.

The chain joins TRBV28 to TRBJ2-3, with a weak D call of TRBD1 (6 bases match). Sequencing was done on a sample of blood. This receptor was obtained from a female donor with papillary thyroid cancer or a benign thyroid nodule (not recorded which). Some clones in this sample may be carry-over from other donors' samples. The nucleotide sequence is TGTGCCAGCAGTCAGAACAGGGTTGGTACAGATACGCAGTATTTT. It translates as CASSQNRVGTDTQYF.